This T cell receptor (beta chain) is from a study of blood T cell repertoires in COVID-19. Study summary: Sites in the United States, Italy and Spain provided acute and convalescent COVID-19 samples. PBMCs, B-cell-depleted T cells, or T cells were the source of the cDNA or gDNA that made up the material.

Authors' methods: Amplifying reference gene primers gave estimates of nucleated cell counts. Here immunoSEQ multiplex PCR was the method, and the copy in TCRdb shows in-frame clones only, minus some. V, J and clone size derive from that table, while D and trimming were established from the DNA sequence. The repertoire holds under 130,000 clones, with about 85% as singletons. Unmatched junction bases numbered 8, after V lost 6 bases and J lost 4 bases. This CDR3 contains 14 residues. The germline V gene has CDR1 MDHEN and CDR2 SYDVKM. The sample taken for sequencing was peripheral blood. The receptor was isolated from a middle-aged man with acute or convalescent COVID-19. The chain couples TRBV28 to TRBJ2-5; 7 positions agree with TRBD1. The CDR3 loop reads CASRKQGFVETQYF. In DNA, the CDR3 is TGTGCCAGCAGAAAACAGGGGTTCGTAGAGACCCAGTACTTC.